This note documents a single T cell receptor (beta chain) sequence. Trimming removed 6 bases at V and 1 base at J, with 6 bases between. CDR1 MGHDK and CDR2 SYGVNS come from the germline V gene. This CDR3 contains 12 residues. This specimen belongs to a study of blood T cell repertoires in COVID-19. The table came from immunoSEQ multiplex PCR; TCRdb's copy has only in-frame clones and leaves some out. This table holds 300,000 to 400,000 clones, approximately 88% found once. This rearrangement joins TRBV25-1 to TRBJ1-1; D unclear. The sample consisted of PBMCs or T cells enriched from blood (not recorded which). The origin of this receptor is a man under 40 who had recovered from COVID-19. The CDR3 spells CASRQSNTEAFF. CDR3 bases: TGTGCCAGCAGACAGTCGAACACTGAAGCTTTCTTT.